Listed below are T cell receptor beta chains from one sample, sequenced in a study of blood T cell repertoires in COVID-19. The table came from immunoSEQ multiplex PCR; TCRdb's copy has only in-frame clones and leaves some out. This table holds about 81,000 clones, roughly 80% found once. Sequenced input: peripheral blood. These receptors were taken from a human donor in a cohort sampled during active COVID-19. Both conserved end residues are part of each CDR3. Fields, in order: J gene, V gene, clone size, D gene, CDR3 protein, CDR3 DNA. A D gene is named only where the DNA matches it firmly. Clone size is given for some rows only: seen once, a few or many times, or a class if the clone is expanded.

TRBJ2-1,TRBV3-1/TRBV3-2,.,.,CASSQSQIHEQFF,TGTGCCAGCAGCCAATCGCAGATCCATGAGCAGTTCTTC
TRBJ2-3,TRBV9,.,TRBD2,CASSARPAGGPHTQYF,TGTGCCAGCAGCGCCCGCCCAGCGGGGGGGCCCCATACGCAGTATTTT
TRBJ2-1,TRBV24-1,few,.,CATSGRVGTYNEQFF,TGTGCCACCAGTGGCAGGGTCGGTACCTACAATGAGCAGTTCTTC
TRBJ1-6,TRBV4-2,.,.,CASSQEQGNNSPLHF,TGTGCCAGCAGCCAAGAACAGGGTAATAATTCACCCCTCCACTTT
TRBJ1-5,TRBV24-1,.,.,CPRSDQPQHF,TGTCCCCGGTCCGATCAGCCCCAGCATTTT
TRBJ2-3,TRBV3-1/TRBV3-2,.,TRBD2,CASSRAGMADTQYF,TGTGCCAGCAGCCGAGCGGGGATGGCAGATACGCAGTATTTT
TRBJ2-7,TRBV18,.,TRBD1,CASSPSTGRYEQYF,TGTGCCAGCTCACCCTCGACAGGGAGATACGAGCAGTACTTC
TRBJ1-2,TRBV5-4,.,TRBD1,CASSSTGGYGYTF,TGTGCCAGCAGCTCGACAGGGGGCTATGGCTACACCTTC
TRBJ2-3,TRBV18,.,TRBD2,CASSPPWRGTVGTDTQYF,TGTGCCAGCTCACCACCGTGGCGGGGGACGGTCGGCACAGATACGCAGTATTTT
TRBJ2-1,TRBV7-8,.,.,CASSPTSLSYNEQFF,TGTGCCAGCAGCCCGACATCGCTTTCCTACAATGAGCAGTTCTTC
TRBJ2-1,TRBV2,.,TRBD1,CASSQGGGTGSTEQFF,TGTGCCAGCAGCCAAGGGGGAGGGACAGGGTCAACTGAGCAGTTCTTC
TRBJ2-2,TRBV5-1,.,.,CASTSPNTGELFF,TGCGCCAGCACTAGTCCGAACACCGGGGAGCTGTTTTTT
TRBJ2-7,TRBV4-2,.,TRBD2,CASSQDAQRGDYEQYF,TGTGCCAGCAGCCAAGATGCCCAGCGGGGGGACTACGAGCAGTACTTC
TRBJ1-2,TRBV7-9,.,TRBD1,CASSSTDRVGGYTF,TGTGCCAGCAGCTCCACGGACAGGGTTGGCGGCTACACCTTC
TRBJ2-7,TRBV11-2,.,.,CASSHIRDGSSYEQYF,TGTGCCAGCAGCCACATCCGGGACGGGAGCTCCTACGAGCAGTACTTC
TRBJ1-4,TRBV29-1,.,TRBD1,CSVRTGTATNEKLFF,TGCAGCGTTCGAACCGGGACAGCAACTAATGAAAAACTGTTTTTT
TRBJ2-1,TRBV5-1,.,TRBD1,CASSLTSRDRGRDSRLTGNEQFF,TGCGCCAGCAGCTTGACGTCCCGGGACAGGGGCCGGGACTCACGCCTCACAGGGAATGAGCAGTTCTTC
TRBJ2-7,TRBV19,.,.,CASSIASGGNIEQYF,TGTGCCAGTAGTATAGCTTCTGGGGGCAATATCGAGCAGTACTTC
TRBJ2-7,TRBV28,.,TRBD1,CASSLWTGGAYEQYF,TGTGCCAGCAGTTTATGGACAGGGGGCGCGTACGAGCAGTACTTC
TRBJ2-6,TRBV6-4,.,.,CASSEAQYLGGGANVLTF,TGTGCCAGCAGTGAAGCACAGTACCTCGGTGGTGGGGCCAACGTCCTGACTTTC
TRBJ2-5,TRBV11-2,.,.,CASSLAGAETQYF,TGTGCCAGCAGCTTAGCAGGGGCAGAGACCCAGTACTTC
TRBJ1-3,TRBV5-4,.,.,CASSGTRSSGNTIYF,TGTGCCAGCAGTGGGACACGGAGCTCTGGAAACACCATATATTTT
TRBJ1-2,TRBV7-8,.,.,CASSPGYGYTF,TGTGCCAGCAGCCCGGGTTATGGCTACACCTTC
TRBJ2-5,TRBV7-9,.,.,CASSYSSETQYF,TGTGCCAGCAGCTACAGCTCTGAGACCCAGTACTTC
TRBJ1-1,TRBV5-1,once,.,CASSLGPGAMNTEAFF,TGCGCCAGCAGCTTGGGACCAGGGGCTATGAACACTGAAGCTTTCTTT
TRBJ2-3,TRBV20-1,.,.,CSASRLARIQNTDTQYF,TGCAGTGCTAGTCGTCTAGCGCGAATCCAGAACACAGATACGCAGTATTTT
TRBJ2-3,TRBV5-4,.,.,CASSLGAGGTDTQYF,TGTGCCAGCAGCTTGGGGGCAGGGGGCACAGATACGCAGTATTTT
TRBJ1-5,TRBV3-1/TRBV3-2,.,TRBD1,CASSLQGAGNQPQHF,TGTGCCAGCAGCCTCCAGGGGGCGGGCAATCAGCCCCAGCATTTT
TRBJ2-3,TRBV2,.,TRBD2,CASTKGTSRTTDTQYF,TGTGCCAGCACCAAAGGGACTAGCAGAACCACAGATACGCAGTATTTT
TRBJ2-3,TRBV10-1,.,TRBD2,CASSETLAGSRRYTQYF,TGCGCCAGCAGTGAGACGTTAGCGGGGTCCCGACGATATACGCAGTATTTT
TRBJ1-1,TRBV3-1/TRBV3-2,.,.,CASSPRGWTEAFF,TGTGCCAGCAGCCCAAGAGGATGGACTGAAGCTTTCTTT
TRBJ1-2,TRBV5-5,.,.,CASNSLGQNYGYTF,TGTGCCAGCAACTCACTAGGACAGAACTATGGCTACACCTTC
TRBJ2-3,TRBV4-2,.,TRBD2,CASSQESAGGPDTQYF,TGTGCCAGCAGCCAAGAATCGGCGGGGGGGCCTGATACGCAGTATTTT
TRBJ2-3,TRBV28,.,.,CASRKETDTQYF,TGTGCCAGCAGGAAAGAGACAGATACGCAGTATTTT
TRBJ1-1,TRBV6-5,.,TRBD1,CASSYSSYRGTEAFF,TGTGCCAGCAGTTACTCGAGTTACAGGGGCACTGAAGCTTTCTTT
TRBJ2-1,TRBV3-1/TRBV3-2,.,.,CASSQGLVLPYNEQFF,TGTGCCAGCAGCCAAGGACTAGTTCTCCCCTACAATGAGCAGTTCTTC
TRBJ2-7,TRBV13,.,TRBD2,CASGAGRGGNEQYF,TGTGCCAGCGGTGCGGGGAGGGGAGGCAACGAGCAGTACTTC
TRBJ1-1,TRBV5-1,.,TRBD1,CASSLGDRVGEAFF,TGCGCCAGCAGCTTGGGGGACAGGGTGGGTGAAGCTTTCTTT
TRBJ1-5,TRBV2,.,.,CASRHRYSNQPQHF,TGTGCCAGCAGGCATAGATATAGCAATCAGCCCCAGCATTTT
TRBJ2-1,TRBV9,.,TRBD2,CASSVQAGGKNEQFF,TGTGCCAGCAGCGTGCAAGCGGGGGGTAAGAATGAGCAGTTCTTC